This T cell receptor beta chain appears in the sequencing data of a study of T cells after yellow fever vaccination. Overall study findings and caveats: Booster sampling recovered most clones from primary vaccination (approximately 97% CD4, approximately 88% CD8).

About this clonotype: Antigen: not known.

MiXCR, applied by TCRdb to the 5' RACE reads, yields one record per CDR3 protein. The sample lists about 400,000 distinct CDR3 sequences, 6.2% occurring once. V was trimmed by 2 bases and J by 4 bases, leaving 36 bases between them. The CDR3 spans 22 residues. CDR1 and CDR2 (germline): SGHVT, SQSDAQ. This chain uses TRBV7-4 with TRBJ2-7; perhaps TRBD1 as D (6 bases). The specimen comprised PBMCs, sampled 5 days after the yellow fever booster vaccination. This TCR derives from a man aged 30 to 45 who received the YFV17D yellow fever vaccine. CDR3 sequence: CASSLPLLSRGSRVDPGYEQYF. CDR3 nucleotide sequence: TGTGCCAGCAGCTTACCGCTACTTTCCAGGGGATCGAGGGTAGACCCGGGGTACGAGCAGTACTTC.